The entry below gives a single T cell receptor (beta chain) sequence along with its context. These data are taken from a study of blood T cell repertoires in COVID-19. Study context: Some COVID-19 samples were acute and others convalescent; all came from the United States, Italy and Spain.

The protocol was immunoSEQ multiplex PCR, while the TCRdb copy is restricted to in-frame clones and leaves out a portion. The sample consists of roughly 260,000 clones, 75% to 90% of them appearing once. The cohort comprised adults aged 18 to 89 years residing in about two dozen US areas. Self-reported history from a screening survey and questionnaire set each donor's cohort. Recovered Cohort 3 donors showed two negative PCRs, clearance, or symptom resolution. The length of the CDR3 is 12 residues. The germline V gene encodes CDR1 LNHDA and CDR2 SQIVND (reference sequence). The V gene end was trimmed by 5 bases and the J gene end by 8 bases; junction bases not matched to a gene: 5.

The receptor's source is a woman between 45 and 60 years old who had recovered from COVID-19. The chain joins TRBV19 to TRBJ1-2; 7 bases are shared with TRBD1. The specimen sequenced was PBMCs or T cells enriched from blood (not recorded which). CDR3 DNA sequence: TGTGCCAGTAGTCTGCACAGGGGCGGCTACACCTTC. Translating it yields CASSLHRGGYTF.